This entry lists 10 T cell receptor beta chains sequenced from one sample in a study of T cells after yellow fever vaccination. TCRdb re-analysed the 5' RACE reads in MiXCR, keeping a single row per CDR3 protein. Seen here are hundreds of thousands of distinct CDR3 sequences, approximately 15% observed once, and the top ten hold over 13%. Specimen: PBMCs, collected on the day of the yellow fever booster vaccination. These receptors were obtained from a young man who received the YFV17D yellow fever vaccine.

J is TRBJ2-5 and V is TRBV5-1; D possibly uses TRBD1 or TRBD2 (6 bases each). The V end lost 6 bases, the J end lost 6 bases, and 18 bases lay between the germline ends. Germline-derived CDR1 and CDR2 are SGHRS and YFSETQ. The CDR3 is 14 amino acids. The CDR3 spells CASTPGGGTKTQYF. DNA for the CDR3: TGCGCCAGCACTCCAGGAGGGGGTACGAAGACCCAGTACTTC.

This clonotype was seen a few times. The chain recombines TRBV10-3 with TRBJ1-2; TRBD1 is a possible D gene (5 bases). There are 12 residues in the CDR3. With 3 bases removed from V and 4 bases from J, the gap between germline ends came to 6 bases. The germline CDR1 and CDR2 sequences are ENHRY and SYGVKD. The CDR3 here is CAISDGGYGYTF. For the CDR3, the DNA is TGTGCCATCAGTGACGGGGGCTATGGCTACACCTTC.

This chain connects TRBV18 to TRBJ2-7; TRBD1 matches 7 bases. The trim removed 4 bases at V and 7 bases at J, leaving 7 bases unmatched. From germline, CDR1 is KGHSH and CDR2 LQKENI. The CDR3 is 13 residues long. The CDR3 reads CASSLTGSREQYF. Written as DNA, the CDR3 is TGTGCCAGCTCACTGACAGGGTCGCGGGAGCAGTACTTC.

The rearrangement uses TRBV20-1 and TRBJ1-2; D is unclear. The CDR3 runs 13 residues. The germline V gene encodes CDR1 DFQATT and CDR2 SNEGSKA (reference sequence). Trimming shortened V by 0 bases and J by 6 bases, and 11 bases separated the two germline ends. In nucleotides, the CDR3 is TGCAGTGCTAGAGATACTGGGAGTAATGGCTACACCTTC. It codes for CSARDTGSNGYTF.

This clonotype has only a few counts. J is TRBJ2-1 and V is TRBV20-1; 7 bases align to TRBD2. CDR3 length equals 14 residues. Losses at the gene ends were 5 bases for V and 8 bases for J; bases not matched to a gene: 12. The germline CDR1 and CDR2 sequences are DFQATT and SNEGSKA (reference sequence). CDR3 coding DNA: TGCAGTGCTGGGGCAGCGGGATTCAACGATGAGCAGTTCTTC. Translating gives CSAGAAGFNDEQFF.

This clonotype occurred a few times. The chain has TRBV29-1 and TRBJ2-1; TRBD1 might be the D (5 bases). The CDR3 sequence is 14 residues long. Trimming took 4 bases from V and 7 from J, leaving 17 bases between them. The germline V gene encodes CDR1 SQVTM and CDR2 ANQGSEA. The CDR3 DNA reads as TGCAGCGTTGTTTTTGGGGCTTGGGTTAATGAGCAGTTCTTC. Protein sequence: CSVVFGAWVNEQFF.

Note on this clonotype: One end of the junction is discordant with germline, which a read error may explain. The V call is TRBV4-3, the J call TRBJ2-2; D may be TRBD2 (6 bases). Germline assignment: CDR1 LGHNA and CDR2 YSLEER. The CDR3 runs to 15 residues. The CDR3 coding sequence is TGCGCCAGCAGCCTTTTAGGGGCGGGAACCGGGGAGCCGTTTTTT. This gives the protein CASSLLGAGTGEPFF.

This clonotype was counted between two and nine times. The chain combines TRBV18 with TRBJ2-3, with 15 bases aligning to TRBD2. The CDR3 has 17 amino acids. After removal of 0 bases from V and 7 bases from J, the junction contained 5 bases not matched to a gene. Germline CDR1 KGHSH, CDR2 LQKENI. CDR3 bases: TGTGCCAGCTCACCACCGGGACTAGCGGGAGGTTTGAATACGCAGTATTTT. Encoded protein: CASSPPGLAGGLNTQYF.

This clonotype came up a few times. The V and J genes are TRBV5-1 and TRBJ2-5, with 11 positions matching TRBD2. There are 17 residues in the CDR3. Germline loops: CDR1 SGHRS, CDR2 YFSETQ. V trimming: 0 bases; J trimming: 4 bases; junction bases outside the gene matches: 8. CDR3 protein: CASSLARLAGIGETQYF. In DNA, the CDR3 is TGCGCCAGCAGCTTGGCCCGACTAGCGGGAATTGGAGAGACCCAGTACTTC. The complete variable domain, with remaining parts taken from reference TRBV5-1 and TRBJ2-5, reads KAGVTQTPRYLIKTRGQQVTLSCSPISGHRSVSWYQQTPGQGLQFLFEYFSETQRNKGNFPGRFSGRQFSNSRSEMNVSTLELGDSALYLCASSLARLAGIGETQYFGPGTRLLVL.

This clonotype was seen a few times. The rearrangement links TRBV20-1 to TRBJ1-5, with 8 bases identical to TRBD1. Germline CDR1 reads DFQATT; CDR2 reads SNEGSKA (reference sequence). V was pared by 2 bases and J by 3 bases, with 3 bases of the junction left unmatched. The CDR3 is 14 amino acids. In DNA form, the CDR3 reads TGCAGTGCTAGATACAGGGGGTTCAATCAGCCCCAGCATTTT. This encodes CSARYRGFNQPQHF.